These T cell receptor beta chains were read from a single sample in a study of post-analysis software for immune sequencing data. TCRdb reanalysed the PCR reads using MiXCR and keeps one entry per CDR3 protein. The data hold under 200,000 distinct CDR3 sequences, with approximately 29% observed a single time. The sequencing sample was made of blood. These receptors were collected from a girl under 18 with multiple sclerosis. Each CDR3 is given with its conserved first and last residue. The order of the fields is D gene, clone size, J gene, V gene, CDR3 protein, CDR3 DNA. The D gene is left open where the match is weak. Not all rows give a size; the values are once, few, many and, for expanded clones, a class.

D: NA; size: NA; J: TRBJ2-1; V: TRBV20-1; CDR3: CSARILSSYNEQFF; DNA: TGCAGTGCTAGAATCCTGAGCTCCTACAATGAGCAGTTCTTC
D: NA; size: many; J: TRBJ2-7; V: TRBV5-6; CDR3: CASSEGRYNEQYF; DNA: TGTGCCAGCAGCGAAGGACGTTATAACGAGCAGTACTTC
D: NA; size: many; J: TRBJ2-1; V: TRBV5-1; CDR3: CASSPPRGGRDYNEQFF; DNA: TGCGCCAGCAGCCCCCCGCGTGGGGGCCGTGATTACAATGAGCAGTTCTTC
D: TRBD1; size: few; J: TRBJ1-3; V: TRBV12-3/TRBV12-4; CDR3: CASSLGGQGGGNTIYF; DNA: TGTGCCAGCAGTTTAGGGGGACAGGGCGGTGGAAACACCATATATTTT
D: NA; size: NA; J: TRBJ2-5; V: TRBV20-1; CDR3: CSANSKREETQYF; DNA: TGCAGTGCTAATTCGAAGCGGGAAGAGACCCAGTACTTC
D: NA; size: NA; J: TRBJ2-4; V: TRBV21-1; CDR3: CYTGEGNFLAKNIQYF; DNA: TGCTATACGGGCGAGGGGAATTTTCTAGCCAAAAACATTCAGTACTTC
D: NA; size: many; J: TRBJ2-3; V: TRBV5-1; CDR3: CASSLGLYTDTQYF; DNA: TGCGCCAGCAGCTTGGGACTATACACAGATACGCAGTATTTT
D: NA; size: NA; J: TRBJ2-1; V: TRBV14; CDR3: CASSQILSYNEQFF; DNA: TGTGCCAGCAGCCAGATACTTAGTTACAATGAGCAGTTCTTC
D: NA; size: many; J: TRBJ1-1; V: TRBV7-6; CDR3: CASSLDSNTEAFF; DNA: TGTGCCAGCAGCTTAGACTCGAACACTGAAGCTTTCTTT
D: NA; size: NA; J: TRBJ1-1; V: TRBV6-5; CDR3: CASSYLGSEAFF; DNA: TGTGCCAGCAGTTACTTAGGTTCTGAAGCTTTCTTT
D: TRBD2; size: NA; J: TRBJ2-2; V: TRBV5-1; CDR3: CASSLASGPNTGELFF; DNA: TGCGCCAGCAGCCTTGCTAGCGGGCCGAACACCGGGGAGCTGTTTTTT
D: TRBD2; size: NA; J: TRBJ2-3; V: TRBV20-1; CDR3: CSARDRRLAGADTQYF; DNA: TGCAGTGCTAGAGATCGAAGACTAGCGGGAGCAGATACGCAGTATTTT
D: NA; size: many; J: TRBJ2-3; V: TRBV12-3/TRBV12-4; CDR3: CASSFSGARTDTQYF; DNA: TGTGCCAGCAGTTTCTCCGGGGCTAGGACAGATACGCAGTATTTT
D: NA; size: many; J: TRBJ1-2; V: TRBV9; CDR3: CASSRGDYGYTF; DNA: TGTGCCAGCAGTAGAGGTGACTATGGCTACACCTTC
D: TRBD2; size: NA; J: TRBJ2-3; V: TRBV12-3/TRBV12-4; CDR3: CASRFREARADTQYF; DNA: TGTGCCAGCAGATTCCGGGAGGCAAGAGCAGATACGCAGTATTTT
D: TRBD2; size: many; J: TRBJ2-1; V: TRBV29-1; CDR3: CSASGGGPYNEQFF; DNA: TGCAGCGCCTCCGGGGGGGGCCCCTACAATGAGCAGTTCTTC